This TCR beta chain was recovered during a study of low-dose radiotherapy and immunotherapy resistance in tumors. Study-wide context: A dose of 0.5 Gy per fraction was delivered to Cohort 1 every 2 weeks, for a total of 6.5 Gy.

TRAV- and TRBV-specific primers were used for first-strand cDNA, which covered alpha and beta chains. For amplifying TCRs, the PCR ran for around 20 cycles with Phusion, which was used together with a constant-region primer and the adapter on the V primers. TCRdb itself ran the reads through MiXCR, one entry per CDR3 protein. The repertoire holds approximately 89,000 distinct CDR3 sequences, with about 19% as singletons. This clonotype was seen repeatedly, ten times or more. Stated time point: before trial treatment. Germline values: CDR1 MGHRA, CDR2 YSYEKL. The CDR3 has 14 residues. V gave up 5 bases and J gave up 4 bases; unmatched junction bases: 4.

This chain joins TRBV4-1 and TRBJ2-3; 9 nucleotides agree with TRBD2. The specimen was PBMCs, collected before treatment. This clonotype was obtained from a male donor with prostate cancer. CDR3 sequence reads: CASSWGLAADTQYF. The CDR3 DNA follows: TGCGCCAGCAGCTGGGGACTAGCCGCAGATACGCAGTATTTT.